Listed here are 15 T cell receptor beta chains from one sample, sequenced in a study of blood T cell repertoires in COVID-19. TCRdb keeps only in-frame clones here, not all; method: immunoSEQ multiplex PCR. The top ten clones hold roughly half of a sample with about 28,000 clones, roughly nine tenths of them seen once. Sequencing was performed on peripheral blood. The receptors originated from a human donor with acute or convalescent COVID-19. The donor label of this sample is uncertain.

The chain links TRBV6-5 to TRBJ2-3; 7 bases align to TRBD2. J gave up 1 base and V 6 bases, and 7 bases lay outside the gene matches. Germline V gene data show CDR1 as MNHEY and CDR2 as SVGAGI. The CDR3 totals 15 residues. CDR3 sequence reads: CASRGEGLGTDTQYF. In DNA form, the CDR3 reads TGTGCCAGCAGAGGGGAGGGCTTGGGCACAGATACGCAGTATTTT.

The rearrangement uses TRBV12-3 or TRBV12-4 and TRBJ1-1; D is undetermined. The V end lost 8 bases, the J end lost 0 bases, and 7 bases lay between the germline ends. This CDR3 has 12 amino acids. CDR3 in amino acids: CASGHLNTEAFF. CDR3 bases: TGTGCCAGCGGCCACCTGAACACTGAAGCTTTCTTT.

J is TRBJ1-3 and V is TRBV19; TRBD1 matches 8 bases. The germline V gene has CDR1 LNHDA and CDR2 SQIVND (reference sequence). The CDR3 covers 18 residues. Unmatched junction bases numbered 13, after V lost 3 bases and J lost 3 bases. The CDR3 coding sequence is TGTGCCAGTAGTATTTCCCTCGATTCCGGGACAGGTGGAAACACCATATATTTT. This encodes CASSISLDSGTGGNTIYF. Full variable domain (missing parts from reference TRBV19 and TRBJ1-3): DGGITQSPKYLFRKEGQNVTLSCEQNLNHDAMYWYRQDPGQGLRLIYYSQIVNDFQKGDIAEGYSVSREKKESFPLTVTSAQKNPTAFYLCASSISLDSGTGGNTIYFGEGSWLTVV.

This chain connects TRBV7-3 to TRBJ2-3; weak D call: TRBD2 (5 bases). The V and J ends lost 4 bases and 1 base respectively, with 15 bases between them. CDR1 SGHTA and CDR2 FQGTGA come from the germline V gene. This CDR3 is 16 amino acids long. CDR3 amino acids: CASSSRTGMGTDTQYF. CDR3 in DNA: TGTGCCAGCAGCTCGCGGACGGGGATGGGCACAGATACGCAGTATTTT.

The chain joins TRBV7-9 to TRBJ2-7; TRBD1 aligns across 8 bases. This CDR3 has 18 residues. J gave up 0 bases and V 4 bases, and 14 bases lay outside the gene matches. In germline, CDR1 is SEHNR, CDR2 FQNEAQ (reference sequence). The CDR3 nucleotides read TGTGCCAGCAGCTATGGGACAGGACTCGCCTCCAGCTCCTACGAGCAGTACGTC. Amino acid sequence: CASSYGTGLASSSYEQYV.

This sequence joins TRBV19 and TRBJ2-7; TRBD2 is a possible D gene (6 bases). V was trimmed by 5 bases and J by 2 bases, leaving 19 bases between them. The germline V gene has CDR1 LNHDA and CDR2 SQIVND (reference sequence). This CDR3 comprises 16 residues. The CDR3 coding sequence is TGTGCCAGTAGTTTAACCGGGACTGAGAGCCCCTACGAGCAGTACTTC. This sequence encodes CASSLTGTESPYEQYF.

V and J are TRBV10-3 and TRBJ1-1; 7 bases line up with TRBD1. CDR1 ENHRY and CDR2 SYGVKD come from the germline V gene. The CDR3 covers 13 residues. With 6 bases clipped from V and 7 bases from J, the junction kept 8 bases outside the gene matches. In DNA, the CDR3 is TGTGCCATCAGCAGGGACAGATTTAATGAAGCTTTCTTT. Its translation is CAISRDRFNEAFF.

The rearrangement uses TRBV5-1 and TRBJ1-4, with a tentative D call TRBD1 (5 bases). The CDR3 has 14 amino acids. From germline, CDR1 is SGHRS and CDR2 YFSETQ. Trimming cost V 4 bases and J 2 bases, with 9 bases left between them. In DNA form, the CDR3 reads TGCGCCAGCAGCGACGGGGGTACTAATGAAAAACTGTTTTTT. Translating gives CASSDGGTNEKLFF.

This clone occurred a few times. V usage is TRBV11-2 and J usage is TRBJ2-4; 8 bases agree with TRBD1. CDR1 and CDR2 (germline): SGHAT, FQNNGV. V shed 4 bases and J 8 bases; nucleotides not matched to a gene: 10. The CDR3 has 15 residues. CDR3 nucleotides: TGTGCCAGCAGCTCCTTGACAGGGGTCAGGGACATTCAGTACTTC. This gives the protein CASSSLTGVRDIQYF.

CDR3 DNA sequence: TGTGCCAGCAGCTTAGGGTCACAGGGTGAAAAACTGTTTTTT. It translates to CASSLGSQGEKLFF. V usage is TRBV7-2 and J usage is TRBJ1-4; perhaps TRBD1 as D (6 bases). Trimming pared 1 base from V and 7 bases from J, leaving 10 bases between. This CDR3 comprises 14 residues. The germline CDR1 and CDR2 sequences are SGHTA and FQGNSA.

In its sample, this clone was seen once. The J gene is TRBJ2-3, the V gene TRBV4-1; 9 bases fit TRBD2. The trim removed 1 base at V and 0 bases at J, leaving 14 bases unmatched. CDR1 and CDR2 from the germline V gene are MGHRA and YSYEKL. The CDR3 sequence is 20 residues long. The CDR3 region is CASSQGLGGGVASSTDTQYF. For the CDR3, the DNA is TGCGCCAGCAGCCAAGGATTGGGCGGGGGGGTAGCCTCTAGCACAGATACGCAGTATTTT.

This clone appeared a few times. The chain links TRBV4-1 to TRBJ2-5, with D possibly matching TRBD2 (6 bases). V shed 5 bases and J shed 1 base, with 11 bases lying between them. Germline CDR1 MGHRA, CDR2 YSYEKL. CDR3 length: 14 amino acids. This CDR3 reads CASSSRGSQETQYF. In DNA form, the CDR3 reads TGCGCCAGCAGCTCACGGGGGAGCCAAGAGACCCAGTACTTC.

The rearrangement uses TRBV28 and TRBJ2-7; 14 nucleotides line up with TRBD2. With V trimmed by 2 bases and J by 3 bases, 18 bases remained unmatched. The CDR3 is 21 residues long. Germline V lookup: CDR1 MDHEN, CDR2 SYDVKM. CDR3 sequence: CASSLLGRGLAGVAKDYEQYF. In DNA form, the CDR3 reads TGTGCCAGCAGTTTACTTGGAAGGGGACTAGCGGGAGTGGCAAAAGACTACGAGCAGTACTTC.

Written as DNA, the CDR3 is TGCAGCGCTTGGGGGCAGCCGAACACCGGGGAGCTGTTTTTT. Its protein is CSAWGQPNTGELFF. The chain joins TRBV29-1 to TRBJ2-2; TRBD1 might be the D (6 bases). There are 14 residues in the CDR3. Germline loops: CDR1 SQVTM, CDR2 ANQGSEA. V dropped 7 bases and J dropped 0 bases, with 12 bases sitting between them.

CDR3 sequence: CASSPRTGRNSPLHF. CDR3 in DNA: TGTGCCAGCAGCCCGCGGACAGGGAGGAATTCACCCCTCCACTTT. The chain couples TRBV5-4 to TRBJ1-6; 8 bases line up with TRBD1. Per germline, CDR1 SGHNT and CDR2 YYREEE (reference sequence). The CDR3 is 15 residues long. Germline trimming cut 4 bases from V and 7 bases from J; bases unmatched to any gene: 7.